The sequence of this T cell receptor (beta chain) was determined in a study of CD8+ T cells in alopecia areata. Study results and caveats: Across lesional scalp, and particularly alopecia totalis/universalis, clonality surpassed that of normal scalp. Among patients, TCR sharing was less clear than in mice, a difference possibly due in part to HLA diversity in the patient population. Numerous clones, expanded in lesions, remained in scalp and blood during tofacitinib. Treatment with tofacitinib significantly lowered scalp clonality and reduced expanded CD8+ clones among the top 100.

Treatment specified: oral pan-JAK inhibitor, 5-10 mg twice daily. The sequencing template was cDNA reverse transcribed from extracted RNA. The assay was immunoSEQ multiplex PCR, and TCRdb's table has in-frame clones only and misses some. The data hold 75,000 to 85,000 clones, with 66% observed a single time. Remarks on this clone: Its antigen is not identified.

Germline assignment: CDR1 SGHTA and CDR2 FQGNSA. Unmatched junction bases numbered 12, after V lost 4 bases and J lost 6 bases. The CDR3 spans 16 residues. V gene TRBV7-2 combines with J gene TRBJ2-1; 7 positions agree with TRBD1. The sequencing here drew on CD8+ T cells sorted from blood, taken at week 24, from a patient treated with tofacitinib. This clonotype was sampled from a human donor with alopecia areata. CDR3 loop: CASSSHRDSGGNEQFF. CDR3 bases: TGTGCCAGCAGCTCCCACCGGGACAGCGGAGGCAATGAGCAGTTCTTC.